A single sample gave rise to the 28 T cell receptor beta chains below, sequenced in a study of shared clonotypes between healthy human individuals. Sequencing used immunoSEQ multiplex PCR; TCRdb keeps in-frame clones, though not all of them. The sample shows 600,000 to 750,000 clones, 55% to 80% of them seen only once. Sequenced input: memory CD4+ T cells sorted from blood. The subset was: CD45RA-negative fraction. Every receptor here comes from a woman in her twenties or thirties in good health.

This chain uses TRBV6-6 with TRBJ2-7; the D call may be TRBD1 or TRBD2 (5 bases each). Germline V CDR1 and CDR2: MNHNY, SVGAGI (reference sequence). The CDR3 contains 15 residues. V dropped 7 bases and J dropped 3 bases, with 19 bases sitting between them. CDR3 residues: CASNKRGAGYYEQYF. The DNA for the CDR3 is TGTGCCAGCAACAAGAGAGGGGCAGGATACTACGAGCAGTACTTC.

The chain combines TRBV7-2 with TRBJ1-4, with 7 positions matching TRBD1. V dropped 5 bases and J dropped 5; count of bases not matched to a gene: 5. The length of the CDR3 is 14 residues. Germline values: CDR1 SGHTA, CDR2 FQGNSA. CDR3 in DNA: TGTGCCAGCAGCGCCGACAGGGTGAATGAAAAACTGTTTTTT. It is translated as CASSADRVNEKLFF.

The rearrangement joins TRBV15 to TRBJ2-2, with TRBD1 matching over 9 bases. The CDR3 has 18 residues. Germline loops: CDR1 LNHNV, CDR2 YYDKDF (reference sequence). The ends lost 2 bases at V and 1 base at J; junction bases unmatched: 8. This chain's CDR3 is CATSRSQGQGLNTGELFF. CDR3 coding DNA: TGTGCCACCAGCAGAAGTCAGGGACAGGGCCTGAACACCGGGGAGCTGTTTTTT.

This clone was counted at least ten times. Distinct nucleotide sequences in the sample also encode this CDR3. V usage is TRBV19 and J usage is TRBJ2-5, with 12 bases that match TRBD1. Looked up from germline, CDR1 is LNHDA and CDR2 is SQIVND (reference sequence). This CDR3 contains 15 residues. V gave up 4 bases and J gave up 5 bases; unmatched junction bases: 5. CDR3 DNA: TGTGCCAGTAGTACCCCGGGACAGGGGGCTGAGACCCAGTACTTC. Protein: CASSTPGQGAETQYF.

This chain links TRBV18 with TRBJ1-1; D not certain. CDR1 and CDR2 from the germline V gene are KGHSH and LQKENI. Trimming cost V 2 bases and J 0 bases, with 10 bases left between them. CDR3 length equals 15 residues. CDR3 sequence (DNA): TGTGCCAGCTCACCAGACCCGAATTTGAACACTGAAGCTTTCTTT. It is translated as CASSPDPNLNTEAFF.

The chain recombines TRBV5-1 with TRBJ2-3, with TRBD2 identical over 7 bases. The CDR3 is 16 residues long. Per the germline V gene, CDR1 is SGHRS and CDR2 is YFSETQ. V was clipped by 6 bases and J by 4 bases; unmatched bases: 14. CDR3: CASTRTTSLQADTQYF. In nucleotides, the CDR3 is TGCGCCAGCACCCGAACGACTAGCCTACAGGCAGATACGCAGTATTTT. Full variable domain (remainder filled in from reference TRBV5-1 and TRBJ2-3): KAGVTQTPRYLIKTRGQQVTLSCSPISGHRSVSWYQQTPGQGLQFLFEYFSETQRNKGNFPGRFSGRQFSNSRSEMNVSTLELGDSALYLCASTRTTSLQADTQYFGPGTRLTVL.

The gene calls are TRBV18 and TRBJ1-2; possible D gene TRBD1, 6 bases. The germline gives CDR1 KGHSH, CDR2 LQKENI. The CDR3 contains 12 residues. V was clipped by 6 bases and J by 8 bases, with 13 bases between them. Here the CDR3 DNA reads TGTGCCAGCTCCCAAGGGGGTATGGGCTACACCTTC. Amino acids: CASSQGGMGYTF.

The rearrangement uses TRBV27 and TRBJ2-7; 8 nucleotides align to TRBD2. Germline V CDR1 and CDR2: MNHEY, SMNVEV (reference sequence). CDR3 size: 13 residues. The ends lost 3 bases at V and 10 bases at J; junction bases unmatched: 8. The CDR3 loop reads CASSFAGTRIQYF. As DNA, the CDR3 is TGTGCCAGCAGTTTCGCCGGGACTAGGATCCAGTACTTC.

The rearrangement uses TRBV18 and TRBJ1-1; D is perhaps TRBD1 (5 bases). In germline, CDR1 is KGHSH, CDR2 LQKENI. V lost 5 bases and J 1 base, leaving 14 bases between the germline ends. CDR3 length: 15 amino acids. The CDR3 DNA reads TGTGCCAGCTCAAAAGTGGGGACGGCGAACACTGAAGCTTTCTTT. Translating it yields CASSKVGTANTEAFF.

The V and J genes are TRBV19 and TRBJ1-5, with a tentative D call TRBD1 (5 bases). Deletions cut 7 bases from V and 5 bases from J, with 12 bases between. This CDR3 spans 13 amino acids. The germline gives CDR1 LNHDA, CDR2 SQIVND (reference sequence). CDR3 protein: CASMPGLDQPQHF. The CDR3 nucleotides are TGTGCCAGTATGCCAGGGCTGGATCAGCCCCAGCATTTT.

The chain carries TRBV5-1 and TRBJ2-5; TRBD2 agrees at 10 bases. Per the germline V gene, CDR1 is SGHRS and CDR2 is YFSETQ. This CDR3 region has 14 residues. V shed 4 bases, J shed 5 bases, and the junction held 5 bases outside the gene matches. CDR3 sequence reads: CASSPGLALETQYF. CDR3 bases: TGCGCCAGCAGCCCGGGACTAGCGTTGGAGACCCAGTACTTC.

CDR3 amino acids: CASSYKGRDTQYF. The DNA for the CDR3 is TGTGCCAGCAGTTACAAGGGGAGGGATACGCAGTATTTT. The chain uses TRBV27 and TRBJ2-3; possible D gene TRBD2, 6 bases. The ends were cut back, 4 bases at V and 6 bases at J, with 11 bases in the middle. The CDR3 extends over 13 amino acids. CDR1 is MNHEY and CDR2 is SMNVEV in the germline V gene (reference sequence).

The V gene is TRBV7-2, the J gene TRBJ1-2; perhaps TRBD1 as D (5 bases). Trimming cost V 1 base and J 2 bases, with 14 bases left between them. CDR1 is SGHTA, CDR2 FQGNSA, per germline. The CDR3 runs 16 residues. The CDR3 DNA follows: TGTGCCAGCAGCTTAGTGGGCACAGGTGCGAACTATGGCTACACCTTC. It specifies CASSLVGTGANYGYTF. Full variable domain (remainder filled in from reference TRBV7-2 and TRBJ1-2): GAGVSQSPSNKVTEKGKDVELRCDPISGHTALYWYRQSLGQGLEFLIYFQGNSAPDKSGLPSDRFSAERTGGSVSTLTIQRTQQEDSAVYLCASSLVGTGANYGYTFGSGTRLTVV.

This clone was seen repeatedly, ten times or more. This chain uses TRBV19 with TRBJ2-2; 10 nucleotides agree with TRBD2. Looked up from germline, CDR1 is LNHDA and CDR2 is SQIVND (reference sequence). The CDR3 covers 19 residues. V dropped 6 bases and J dropped 4; count of bases not matched to a gene: 17. The CDR3 region is CASSYPPGLAQSGTGELFF. The CDR3 DNA reads as TGTGCCAGTAGCTATCCTCCGGGACTAGCGCAGAGCGGCACCGGGGAGCTGTTTTTT.

V gene TRBV2 combines with J gene TRBJ2-5; D gene ambiguous. Germline CDR1 reads SNHLY; CDR2 reads FYNNEI. The CDR3 runs to 11 residues. The V and J ends lost 7 bases and 3 bases respectively, with 6 bases between them. CDR3 protein: CASTEEETQYF. CDR3 nucleotides: TGTGCCAGCACCGAGGAAGAGACCCAGTACTTC.

Note on this clone: Additional DNA sequences in this sample encode the identical CDR3. The rearrangement uses TRBV6-5 and TRBJ1-1; 8 positions agree with TRBD1. The V gene's germline CDR1 is MNHEY and CDR2 SVGAGI. The CDR3 runs 14 residues. The V and J ends lost 2 bases and 3 bases, in that order; junction bases with no gene match: 2. CDR3 bases: TGTGCCAGCAGTTACGACAGGGGTGACACTGAAGCTTTCTTT. It yields the protein CASSYDRGDTEAFF.

Turning to this clone: In the same sample, other DNA sequences code for this CDR3. The chain couples TRBV19 to TRBJ2-2; 8 bases agree with TRBD1. Germline V gives CDR1 LNHDA, CDR2 SQIVND (reference sequence). This CDR3 has 14 amino acids. J lost 6 bases, V lost 3 bases, and 3 bases had no gene match. For the CDR3, the DNA is TGTGCCAGTAGTATTCAGGGGGCGGCCGGGGAGCTGTTTTTT. This codes for CASSIQGAAGELFF.

The chain recombines TRBV6-1 with TRBJ1-2, with TRBD1 identical over 9 bases. CDR3 size: 13 residues. CDR1 and CDR2 (germline): MNHNS, SASEGT. Trimming took 7 bases from V and 7 from J; bases not matched to a gene: 7. The CDR3 sequence: CASTSGTGLGYTF. CDR3 in DNA: TGTGCCAGCACTTCCGGGACAGGGCTTGGCTACACCTTC.

The rearrangement uses TRBV7-2 and TRBJ2-3, with D perhaps matching TRBD2 (6 bases). Germline CDR1 SGHTA, CDR2 FQGNSA. The CDR3 loop spans 17 amino acids. V gave up 4 bases and J gave up 0 bases, with 17 bases separating them. The CDR3 region is CASSSYRSGASTDTQYF. CDR3 nucleotides: TGTGCCAGCAGCTCCTACCGTAGCGGAGCTAGCACAGATACGCAGTATTTT.

The DNA for the CDR3 is TGTGCCAGCAGTTCTCCCGGACTAGCGGGAGAACTCGAGCAGTACTTC. Its translation: CASSSPGLAGELEQYF. The chain is built from TRBV28 and TRBJ2-7; 13 bases are shared with TRBD2. The CDR3 length is 16 residues. From germline, CDR1 is MDHEN and CDR2 SYDVKM. J gave up 6 bases and V 4 bases, and 9 bases lay outside the gene matches.

The chain combines TRBV6-5 with TRBJ2-7; the D gene is possibly TRBD1 (6 bases). In germline, CDR1 is MNHEY, CDR2 SVGAGI. With 7 bases removed from V and 3 bases from J, the gap between germline ends came to 16 bases. The length of the CDR3 is 14 residues. This CDR3 is CASIQGRGNYEQYF. The CDR3 bases are TGTGCCAGCATCCAGGGCAGGGGAAACTACGAGCAGTACTTC.

In DNA form, the CDR3 reads TGTGCCTGGAGCCCCGGCCCGGGACTATTATACGAGCAGTACTTC. Protein sequence: CAWSPGPGLLYEQYF. The J gene is TRBJ2-7, the V gene TRBV30, with TRBD2 matching over 7 bases. V lost 3 bases to trimming and J lost 4 bases; unmatched junction nucleotides: 12. The CDR3 runs 15 residues. Germline CDR1 GTSNPN, CDR2 SVGIG (reference sequence).

The V and J genes are TRBV27 and TRBJ2-4; D could derive from TRBD1 or TRBD2 (5 bases each). The germline CDR1 and CDR2 sequences are MNHEY and SMNVEV (reference sequence). V lost 8 bases, J lost 11 bases, and 13 bases lay in between. CDR3 length: 11 amino acids. CDR3 in amino acids: CASGRQGVQYF. The CDR3 bases are TGTGCCAGCGGGCGCCAGGGAGTTCAGTACTTC.

This clone was counted at least ten times. This chain joins TRBV7-2 and TRBJ1-5; D uncertain. Deletions cut 5 bases from V and 4 bases from J, with 9 bases between. The germline CDR1 and CDR2 sequences are SGHTA and FQGNSA. The CDR3 extends over 13 amino acids. DNA of the CDR3: TGTGCCAGCAGCCTCGAGAGGAATCAGCCCCAGCATTTT. Translation: CASSLERNQPQHF.

This clone was counted only a few times. The J gene is TRBJ2-1, the V gene TRBV5-4; 9 positions agree with TRBD2. V was pared by 5 bases and J by 7 bases, with 16 bases of the junction left unmatched. Germline values: CDR1 SGHNT, CDR2 YYREEE (reference sequence). The CDR3 runs 17 residues. The CDR3 bases are TGTGCCAGCAGAAACCCAGTAGCGGGAGCTGCGTCAAATGAGCAGTTCTTC. Translated, it gives CASRNPVAGAASNEQFF.

This clone turned up a few times. The chain recombines TRBV27 with TRBJ1-3; D perhaps matches TRBD1 (5 bases). V was pared by 3 bases and J by 0 bases, with 12 bases between. Germline V gene data show CDR1 as MNHEY and CDR2 as SMNVEV (reference sequence). This CDR3 has 16 amino acids. The CDR3 loop is CASSFPGGISGNTIYF. The DNA for the CDR3 is TGTGCCAGCAGTTTCCCCGGGGGTATCTCTGGAAACACCATATATTTT.

The V call is TRBV11-2, the J call TRBJ1-2, with TRBD1 matching 9 bases. The V and J ends lost 5 bases and 7 bases, in that order; junction bases with no gene match: 11. CDR3 length equals 15 residues. The germline V gene has CDR1 SGHAT and CDR2 FQNNGV. This chain's CDR3 is CASSGGQGKAGGYTF. In nucleotides, the CDR3 is TGTGCCAGCAGCGGGGGACAGGGTAAAGCGGGTGGCTACACCTTC.

The chain couples TRBV28 to TRBJ2-7, with D perhaps being TRBD1 or TRBD2 (5 bases each). This CDR3 region has 16 residues. Trimming took 4 bases from V and 2 from J, leaving 18 bases between them. CDR1 and CDR2 from the germline V gene are MDHEN and SYDVKM. CDR3: CASSSYLTGAPYEQYF. Here the CDR3 DNA reads TGTGCCAGCAGTTCTTATTTGACCGGGGCGCCCTACGAGCAGTACTTC.